This T cell receptor (beta chain) originates from a study of T cell responses to AZD1222 COVID-19 vaccine. Broader study findings: The CD4 TCRs associated with vaccination extended across spike and predominated at 160-218 and 743-854. In all cases, repertoires were sampled only after the peak T cell response. Clonal diversity was possibly underestimated, and the donors were mostly white British, with more females. Spike-specific TCR depth and breadth grew after two AZD1222 doses.

Germline V lookup: CDR1 LNHDA, CDR2 SQIVND (reference sequence). The CDR3 is 15 amino acids. Trimming removed 10 bases at V and 0 bases at J, with 13 bases between. Some clones are missing from TCRdb's copy, which holds only in-frame ones; the method was immunoSEQ multiplex PCR. The repertoire holds about 54,000 clones, with roughly 87% as singletons. Turning to this clone: The antigen is not known.

The sequencing used peripheral blood, collected on day 0 of AZD1222 vaccination. The source of this sequence is an adult in good health. This sequence joins TRBV19 and TRBJ2-6, with D possibly TRBD1 on 6 matching bases. The CDR3 spells CATEDRPSGANVLTF. The CDR3 DNA reads TGTGCCACTGAGGACAGACCCTCTGGGGCCAACGTCCTGACTTTC. The full variable domain, its missing parts supplied by reference TRBV19 and TRBJ2-6, is DGGITQSPKYLFRKEGQNVTLSCEQNLNHDAMYWYRQDPGQGLRLIYYSQIVNDFQKGDIAEGYSVSREKKESFPLTVTSAQKNPTAFYLCATEDRPSGANVLTFGAGSRLTVL.